Following are 2 T cell receptor beta chains from one sample sequenced in a study of molecular identifiers for immune sequencing clone quantification. TCRdb re-called the PCR reads through MiXCR, storing one row per CDR3 protein. The table records about 320,000 distinct CDR3 sequences, over 20% of them present only once. Sample: naive CD8+ T cells from blood, with Jurkat cell RNA spiked in. Subset defined: FACS-sorted CD8+CD4-CCR7+CD45RA+ naive T cells. Source of these receptors: a human donor in good health. Some libraries in this study had Jurkat cell RNA spiked in.

Many counts were recorded for this clonotype. This chain links TRBV7-9 with TRBJ1-3, with TRBD1 matching over 8 bases. J was trimmed by 4 bases and V by 4 bases; bases with no gene match: 6. The germline gives CDR1 SEHNR, CDR2 FQNEAQ (reference sequence). This CDR3 comprises 15 residues. This CDR3 reads CASSSAGQAGNTIYF. The CDR3 coding sequence is TGTGCCAGCAGCTCCGCGGGACAGGCGGGAAACACCATATATTTT.

This clonotype has at least ten counts. This chain connects TRBV29-1 to TRBJ2-7, with 9 positions matching TRBD2. V lost 2 bases to trimming and J lost 0 bases; unmatched junction nucleotides: 5. The CDR3 is 15 residues long. Germline values: CDR1 SQVTM, CDR2 ANQGSEA. The CDR3 protein is CSVEKLREGSYEQYF. The DNA for the CDR3 is TGCAGCGTTGAAAAGTTGCGGGAGGGCTCCTACGAGCAGTACTTC.